This T cell receptor (beta chain) was sequenced in a study of blood T cells in healthy people across ages. A second roughly 6 to 12 cycle PCR used barcoded and J-beta primers. TCRdb reprocessed the 5' RACE reads via MiXCR and lists one record per CDR3 protein. The sample has approximately 820,000 distinct CDR3 sequences; about 42% are singletons. The CDR3 sequence is 16 residues long. Germline V lookup: CDR1 MGHRA, CDR2 YSYEKL. A few counts support this clonotype. Material for sequencing was blood. The receptor was isolated from a man in his fifties or sixties in good health. The gene calls are TRBV4-1 and TRBJ2-5, with 7 nucleotides matching TRBD1. The J call may be mistaken, given a closer DNA end match to TRBJ2-7. The CDR3 loop reads CASSQDWTGITYEQYF. The CDR3 nucleotides are TGCGCCAGCAGCCAAGATTGGACAGGAATAACCTACGAGCAGTACTTC.